Presented here are 16 T cell receptor beta chains from one specimen sequenced in a study of beta chain features in type 1 diabetes. Of the isolated RNA, all was reverse transcribed, and so the sequenced material was expressed TCRB transcripts. Some clones are missing from TCRdb's copy, which holds only in-frame ones; the method was immunoSEQ multiplex PCR. The table has about 140,000 clones, roughly 7.2% seen once. The sample consisted of central memory CD4+ T cells from blood. These receptors all stem from a woman between 25 and 40 years old in good health.

V and J are TRBV5-1 and TRBJ2-7, with 9 bases that match TRBD2. Unmatched junction bases numbered 9, after V lost 4 bases and J lost 1 base. Per the germline V gene, CDR1 is SGHRS and CDR2 is YFSETQ. This CDR3 region has 16 residues. CDR3 bases: TGCGCCAGCAGCCCAGGACTAGCGAGAAATTCCTACGAGCAGTACTTC. Its translation: CASSPGLARNSYEQYF.

This clone has ten or more counts. The V call is TRBV29-1, the J call TRBJ2-3, with 9 bases that match TRBD1. Germline lookup yields CDR1 SQVTM and CDR2 ANQGSEA. The junction had 10 bases not matched to a gene; V was cut back by 7 bases and J by 2 bases. This CDR3 contains 15 residues. The CDR3 is CSGRQGVGITDTQYF. CDR3 sequence (DNA): TGCAGCGGCAGACAGGGGGTAGGAATCACAGATACGCAGTATTTT.

This clone was seen a handful of times. CDR3 in DNA: TGTGCCAGCAGTTTTCTAAGCGAAGTGGATACGCAGTATTTT. It is translated as CASSFLSEVDTQYF. This chain uses TRBV2 with TRBJ2-3; no reliable D call. The CDR3 is made up of 14 amino acids. V lost 5 bases and J lost 6, with 15 bases in between. Germline CDR1 is SNHLY and CDR2 is FYNNEI.

This clone appeared a few times. The rearrangement joins TRBV29-1 to TRBJ2-3, with D possibly matching TRBD2 (7 bases). Trimming removed 7 bases at V and 4 bases at J, with 12 bases between. The CDR3 consists of 12 residues. Germline CDR1 reads SQVTM; CDR2 reads ANQGSEA. The CDR3 DNA is TGCAGCGGGCGAGGGGGGGCAGATACGCAGTATTTT. Its translation: CSGRGGADTQYF.

About this clone itself: Its ends do not fully match the called genes, so a read error is possible. The gene calls are TRBV7-7 and TRBJ2-1, with TRBD2 as a possible D gene (6 bases). The CDR3 runs 13 residues. Germline CDR1 is SSHAT and CDR2 is FNYEAQ (reference sequence). CDR3 in amino acids: CASSLHRDSAQFF. CDR3 sequence (DNA): TGTGCTAGCAGCTTACACCGGGACTCGGCGCAGTTCTTC. Full variable domain (rest looked up from reference TRBV7-7 and TRBJ2-1): GAGVSQSPRYKVTKRGQDVTLRCDPISSHATLYWYQQALGQGPEFLTYFNYEAQPDKSGLPSDRFSAERPEGSISTLTIQRTEQRDSAMYRCASSLHRDSAQFFGPGTRLTVL.

Turning to this clone: This CDR3 is also generated by other DNA sequences in the sample. The rearrangement links TRBV2 to TRBJ2-3; 7 bases fit TRBD2. Germline loops: CDR1 SNHLY, CDR2 FYNNEI. The CDR3 runs 12 residues. The junction had 1 base not matched to a gene; V was cut back by 6 bases and J by 4 bases. CDR3 nucleotides: TGTGCCAGCAGGCTAGCGGCAGATACGCAGTATTTT. Its translation: CASRLAADTQYF.

The J gene is TRBJ2-5, the V gene TRBV2; 16 nucleotides line up with TRBD2. This CDR3 region has 18 residues. The germline V gene has CDR1 SNHLY and CDR2 FYNNEI. The junction had 9 bases not matched to a gene; V was cut back by 5 bases and J by 3 bases. CDR3 in amino acids: CASSKTGTSGRAEETQYF. CDR3 DNA: TGTGCCAGCAGTAAAACGGGGACTAGCGGGAGGGCCGAAGAGACCCAGTACTTC. Combining the CDR3 with reference TRBV2 and TRBJ2-5 gives the whole variable domain EPEVTQTPSHQVTQMGQEVILRCVPISNHLYFYWYRQILGQKVEFLVSFYNNEISEKSEIFDDQFSVERPDGSNFTLKIRSTKLEDSAMYFCASSKTGTSGRAEETQYFGPGTRLLVL.

This clone has more than one count but fewer than ten. The gene calls are TRBV7-2 and TRBJ2-6, with 7 bases aligning to TRBD1. Germline V gene lookup returns CDR1 SGHTA and CDR2 FQGNSA. The CDR3 covers 17 residues. The J segment lost 0 bases and the V segment lost 5 bases, leaving 7 bases of the junction unmatched. DNA of the CDR3: TGTGCCAGCAGCCCCAGGGGGATCAACTCTGGGGCCAACGTCCTGACTTTC. Translation: CASSPRGINSGANVLTF.

This clone was seen at least ten times. The chain uses TRBV21-1 and TRBJ2-7; the table's D call, TRBD1, was not checked against the DNA. TRBV21-1 is a listed pseudogene. The CDR3 is made up of 12 amino acids. The chain's CDR3 is CARPGQTYEQYF. The CDR3 DNA follows: TGTGCCAGGCCGGGACAGACTTACGAGCAGTACTTC.

The chain uses TRBV6-5 and TRBJ2-2; TRBD1 agrees at 9 bases. This CDR3 has 15 amino acids. The V and J ends lost 10 bases and 5 bases, in that order; junction bases with no gene match: 11. Germline values: CDR1 MNHEY, CDR2 SVGAGI. The CDR3 is CATVVTGGSTGELFF. For the CDR3, the DNA is TGTGCCACCGTCGTGACAGGGGGGTCGACCGGGGAGCTGTTTTTT.

The chain recombines TRBV7-9 with TRBJ1-2, with D hard to call. The CDR3 contains 11 residues. V was clipped by 6 bases and J by 4 bases, with 6 bases between them. The germline CDR1 and CDR2 sequences are SEHNR and FQNEAQ (reference sequence). The CDR3 DNA reads as TGTGCCAGCAGATCGGGCTATGGCTACACCTTC. It encodes CASRSGYGYTF.

In its sample, this clone was seen many times. J is TRBJ2-5 and V is TRBV5-1; D perhaps matches TRBD1 (5 bases). CDR1 is SGHRS, CDR2 YFSETQ, per germline. There are 14 residues in the CDR3. Trimming took 3 bases from V and 1 from J, leaving 10 bases between them. The CDR3 DNA reads TGCGCCAGCAGCTACGACAGTTCCCAAGAGACCCAGTACTTC. This translates into CASSYDSSQETQYF. Full variable domain (remainder filled in from reference TRBV5-1 and TRBJ2-5): KAGVTQTPRYLIKTRGQQVTLSCSPISGHRSVSWYQQTPGQGLQFLFEYFSETQRNKGNFPGRFSGRQFSNSRSEMNVSTLELGDSALYLCASSYDSSQETQYFGPGTRLLVL.

In its sample, this clone was seen a few times. This CDR3 reads CASRRTTGSPLEQYF. As DNA, the CDR3 is TGTGCCAGCAGGAGGACGACCGGGAGTCCGCTCGAGCAGTACTTC. The gene calls are TRBV27 and TRBJ2-7, with D perhaps matching TRBD2 (6 bases). V lost 6 bases and J 6 bases, leaving 21 bases between the germline ends. The CDR3 runs to 15 residues. Germline values: CDR1 MNHEY, CDR2 SMNVEV (reference sequence).

In its sample, this clone was seen once. The chain is built from TRBV15 and TRBJ1-4, with D perhaps TRBD1 (6 bases). V shed 1 base and J shed 5 bases, with 11 bases lying between them. Per germline, CDR1 LNHNV and CDR2 YYDKDF (reference sequence). The CDR3 contains 15 residues. CDR3 sequence: CATSRGGGVNEKLFF. CDR3 DNA: TGTGCCACCAGCAGAGGGGGGGGCGTAAATGAAAAACTGTTTTTT.

This clone has ten or more counts. The rearrangement links TRBV4-1 to TRBJ1-2; possibly TRBD1 for D (6 bases). Trimming took off 4 bases at V and 1 base at J, with 16 bases between the two ends. Germline V gene data show CDR1 as MGHRA and CDR2 as YSYEKL. This CDR3 contains 16 residues. The CDR3 DNA is TGCGCCAGCAGCCTCCTCGCGGCAGGGGTTAACTATGGCTACACCTTC. It encodes CASSLLAAGVNYGYTF.

The chain recombines TRBV7-2 with TRBJ2-1; D is perhaps TRBD1 (5 bases). CDR3 length: 13 amino acids. Germline-derived CDR1 and CDR2 are SGHTA and FQGNSA. V lost 2 bases, J lost 9 bases, and 11 bases lay in between. CDR3 sequence reads: CASSLQGYSEQFF. The CDR3 DNA follows: TGTGCCAGCAGCTTACAGGGTTATAGTGAGCAGTTCTTC.